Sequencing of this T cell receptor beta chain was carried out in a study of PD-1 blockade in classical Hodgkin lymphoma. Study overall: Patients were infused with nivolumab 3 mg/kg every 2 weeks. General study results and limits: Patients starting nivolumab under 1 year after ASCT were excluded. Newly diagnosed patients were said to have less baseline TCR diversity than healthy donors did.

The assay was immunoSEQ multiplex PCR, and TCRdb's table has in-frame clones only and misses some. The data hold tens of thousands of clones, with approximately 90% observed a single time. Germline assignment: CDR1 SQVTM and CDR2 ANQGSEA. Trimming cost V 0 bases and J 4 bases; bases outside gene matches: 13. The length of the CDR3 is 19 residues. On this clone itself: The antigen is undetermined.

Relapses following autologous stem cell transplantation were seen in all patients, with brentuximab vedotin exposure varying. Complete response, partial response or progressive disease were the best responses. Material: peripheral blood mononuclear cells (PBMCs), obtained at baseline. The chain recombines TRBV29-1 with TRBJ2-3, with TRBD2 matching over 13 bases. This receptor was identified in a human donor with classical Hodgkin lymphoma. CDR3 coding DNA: TGCAGCGTTGAAGATCTCGAACTAGCGGGGGGGCCGAGTGCAGATACGCAGTATTTT. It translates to CSVEDLELAGGPSADTQYF.